This T cell receptor (beta chain) was identified in a study of blood T cell repertoires in COVID-19 (TCRdb year 2020). For the wider study: Samples from collaborators originated in the United States, Italy and Spain and spanned both the acute and convalescent phases of COVID-19. Where available, HLA class I and class II types were taken from metadata supplied by the sample provider and were not determined by assay-based typing. The sample metadata nearly always contained a de-identified subject ID, COVID-19 status, age in years and sex. The dataset comprised deeply sampled blood TCRbeta repertoires from subjects exposed to, actively infected with, or recovered from COVID-19. The material from the prospective study consisted of cDNA or gDNA derived from T cells, B-cell-depleted T cells, or PBMCs. A freely available public database, intended as a resource for researchers studying the immune response to SARS-CoV-2, is where the repertoires were released. Samples were obtained from the ongoing ImmuneRACE study (first 160 participants) and from 1,254 subjects provided by 6 global collaborators. Findings and caveats that apply to the study as a whole: The amount of clinical and demographic metadata varied by source and participant and was provided uncurated.

TCRbeta CDR3 regions were amplified from genomic DNA by means of the immunoSEQ Assay, a bias-controlled multiplex PCR. As for the authors' bioinformatics: Within the assay, amplification of reference gene primers was used to estimate how many nucleated cells each sample contained. To quantify the absolute abundance of each unique TCRbeta CDR3 rearrangement, sequence reads were collapsed and filtered. For each sample, productive Simpson clonality was calculated as the square root of Simpson's diversity index across productive rearrangements. As stored in TCRdb, this immuneACCESS dataset retains in-frame rearrangements with V and J assigned. A fraction of the clones does not appear; measured against another copy, unresolved V genes explain less than half of the discrepancy, and the remainder lacks a known reason. The DNA was the basis for D and trimming; V, J and clone size are from that table. Within this sample are about 350,000 clones, with over 85% of them counted one time only. The top ten hold approximately 4.1% of the sample.

Trimming accounts for 3 bases at V and 6 bases at J, while the number of junction bases matched to no gene is 8. The cysteine opens and the phenylalanine closes a CDR3 of 16 amino acids. Just the 48-base CDR3 DNA is kept, in frame starting at base 1. In the germline V gene, CDR1 corresponds to SGHRS and CDR2 to YFSETQ. One collaborating source in Seattle enrolled patients during active infection and followed them longitudinally through the course of disease. Collaborating institutions collected whole blood in K2EDTA tubes following their own protocols. Collaborator samples were shipped for TCRbeta analysis as frozen whole blood, isolated PBMCs, or DNA extracted from either sample type. With respect to this clone: No cognate antigen has been identified for it. No much larger clone exists at a distance of one base, and base qualities are not known.

The receptor was isolated from a woman aged 55-75 years with COVID-19, enrolled during active disease. Material for sequencing was peripheral blood. The sequence links TRBV5-1 to TRBJ2-5; 13 bases in the middle match TRBD2. CDR3 region: CASSWLGTSGAKTQYF. The nucleotide sequence reads TGCGCCAGCAGCTGGCTCGGGACTAGCGGGGCTAAGACCCAGTACTTC.